The T cell receptor beta chain described here comes from a study of T cell repertoires in cytomegalovirus infection (dated by TCRdb to the late 2010s). At the level of the whole study: The peptide stimulations were aimed at well-studied HLA-B-restricted epitopes as well as recently identified HLA-C-restricted CMV epitopes, whose presentation resists viral immunomodulation. Donor HLA type was relevant to the analysis, because carriage of CMV infection together with the matching HLA type was indicated by public TCR beta signatures.

The CDR3 covers 17 residues, taking in both the cysteine and the phenylalanine. Only the CDR3 part of the read is kept: 51 bases, read in frame from the first base. The germline V gene provides CDR1 SGHTA and CDR2 FQGNSA. V lost 4 bases and J lost 4 bases; the stretch between them is 21 bases long. Paper-wide results and their limitations: Carriers of CMV infection plus the relevant HLA type were discriminated by the cumulative frequency of public TCR beta family members in the study cohort and in an independent approximately 350-donor cohort. The ex vivo response was dominated by HLA-C-restricted CMV-specific TCR beta clonotypes, which also provided the single most frequent clonotype in two of eight donors.

This clonotype appeared a few times. Its binding antigen is unknown. No much larger clone exists at a distance of one base, and base qualities are not known. The treatment or condition tag for this specimen amounts to: in vitro stimulation with specific CMV peptide epitopes to enrich CMV-specific T cells. The reads were generated on an Illumina HiSeq 1500. The public reads were reprocessed in TCRdb via fastp at Q25 and MiXCR, keeping in-frame beta chains. For every CDR3 protein sequence, its rows merge into one entry that carries the most common genes and DNA. This sample gives roughly 78,000 distinct CDR3 sequences in total; around 37% of them show up just once. Roughly 93% of the sample is held by the ten biggest clonotypes.

The sequence was collected from a human donor in good health (CMV status not recorded). Some clones in this sample may be carry-over from other donors' samples. Sequenced here: CD8+ T cells from cultured PBMCs, sampled from culture after CMV antigen stimulation. The rearranged chain carries TRBV7-2 and TRBJ2-3, with the D call perhaps TRBD1 or TRBD2, as 5 bases match in each case. The sequenced DNA: TGTGCCAGCAGCTACTCAGGACGGGGACCGCACGCAGATACGCAGTATTTT. Its protein is CASSYSGRGPHADTQYF.